The 5 T cell receptor beta chains reported below all come from one sample, sequenced in a study of blood T cell repertoires in COVID-19. TCRdb keeps only in-frame clones here, not all; method: immunoSEQ multiplex PCR. Among 100,000 or so clones, about three quarters were seen once, and the ten largest hold roughly a fifth. Sample: peripheral blood. These receptors originate from a woman aged 65 to 85 with acute or convalescent COVID-19.

The chain uses TRBV5-1 and TRBJ2-3; possibly TRBD1 for D (6 bases). Looked up from germline, CDR1 is SGHRS and CDR2 is YFSETQ. CDR3 length: 15 amino acids. V lost 4 bases and J 1 base, leaving 13 bases between the germline ends. The CDR3 nucleotides are TGCGCCAGCAGCCCAAGACAGGATCGCACAGATACGCAGTATTTT. As protein: CASSPRQDRTDTQYF. Based on the CDR3 plus reference TRBV5-1 and TRBJ2-3, the full variable domain is KAGVTQTPRYLIKTRGQQVTLSCSPISGHRSVSWYQQTPGQGLQFLFEYFSETQRNKGNFPGRFSGRQFSNSRSEMNVSTLELGDSALYLCASSPRQDRTDTQYFGPGTRLTVL.

The chain employs TRBV27 and TRBJ1-4, with no clear D. The CDR3 has 17 amino acids. Trimming removed 3 bases from V and 0 bases from J, with 14 bases in between. CDR1 and CDR2 (germline): MNHEY, SMNVEV (reference sequence). CDR3 bases: TGTGCCAGCAGTTTGACCGTTCCAACAGCAACTAATGAAAAACTGTTTTTT. It translates to CASSLTVPTATNEKLFF.

The rearrangement uses TRBV6-5 and TRBJ1-3; maybe TRBD1 (5 bases). Germline lookup yields CDR1 MNHEY and CDR2 SVGAGI. Trimming took off 4 bases at V and 0 bases at J, with 10 bases between the two ends. CDR3 size: 15 residues. The CDR3 loop is CASSSQGFSGNTIYF. For the CDR3, the DNA is TGTGCCAGCAGTTCTCAGGGTTTCTCTGGAAACACCATATATTTT.

This rearrangement joins TRBV7-2 to TRBJ2-2, with TRBD2 identical over 8 bases. The CDR3 has 15 amino acids. Per the germline V gene, CDR1 is SGHTA and CDR2 is FQGNSA. Trimming took 3 bases from V and 0 from J; bases not matched to a gene: 0. This CDR3 is CASSFSGANTGELFF. CDR3 coding DNA: TGTGCCAGCAGCTTTAGCGGGGCGAACACCGGGGAGCTGTTTTTT.

This clone has just one count. V usage is TRBV5-6 and J usage is TRBJ1-2, with 7 bases aligning to TRBD1. Unmatched junction bases numbered 13, after V lost 5 bases and J lost 6 bases. CDR1 is SGHDT and CDR2 is YYEEEE in the germline V gene. This CDR3 is built from 15 residues. The CDR3 DNA is TGTGCCAGCAGGCTACCGACAGGGCGTAAAGATGGCTACACCTTC. It translates to CASRLPTGRKDGYTF.